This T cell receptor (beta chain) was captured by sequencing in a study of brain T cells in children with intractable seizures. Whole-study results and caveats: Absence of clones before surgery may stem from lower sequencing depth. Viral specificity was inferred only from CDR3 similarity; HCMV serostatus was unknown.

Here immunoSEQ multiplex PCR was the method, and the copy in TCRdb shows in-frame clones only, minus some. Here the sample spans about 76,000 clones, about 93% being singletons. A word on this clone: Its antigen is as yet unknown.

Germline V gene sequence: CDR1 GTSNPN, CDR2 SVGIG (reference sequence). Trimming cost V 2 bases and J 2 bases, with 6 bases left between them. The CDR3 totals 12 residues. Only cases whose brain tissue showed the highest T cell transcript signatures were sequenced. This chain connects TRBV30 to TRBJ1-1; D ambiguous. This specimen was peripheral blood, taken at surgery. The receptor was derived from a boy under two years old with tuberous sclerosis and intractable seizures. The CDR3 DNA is TGTGCCTGGAGTAGGAGCAACACTGAAGCTTTCTTT. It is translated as CAWSRSNTEAFF.